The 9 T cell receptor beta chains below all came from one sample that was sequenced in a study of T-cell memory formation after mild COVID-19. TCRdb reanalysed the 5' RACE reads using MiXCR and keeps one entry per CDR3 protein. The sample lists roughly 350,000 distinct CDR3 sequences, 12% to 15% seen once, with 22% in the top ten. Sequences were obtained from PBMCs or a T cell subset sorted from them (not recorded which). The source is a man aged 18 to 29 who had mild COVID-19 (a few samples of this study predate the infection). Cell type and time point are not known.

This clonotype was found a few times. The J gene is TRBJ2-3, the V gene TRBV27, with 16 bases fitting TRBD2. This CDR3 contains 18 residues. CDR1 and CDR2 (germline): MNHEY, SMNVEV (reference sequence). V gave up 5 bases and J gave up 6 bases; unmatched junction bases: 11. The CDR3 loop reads CASSPGTSGGAFPDTQYF. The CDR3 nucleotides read TGTGCCAGCAGTCCCGGGACTAGCGGGGGGGCATTCCCCGATACGCAGTATTTT.

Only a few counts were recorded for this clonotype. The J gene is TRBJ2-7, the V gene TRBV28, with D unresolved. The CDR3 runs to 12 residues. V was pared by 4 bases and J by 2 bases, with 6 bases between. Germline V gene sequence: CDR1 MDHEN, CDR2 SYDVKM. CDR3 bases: TGTGCCAGCAGTTCCACGCCCTACGAGCAGTACTTC. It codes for CASSSTPYEQYF.

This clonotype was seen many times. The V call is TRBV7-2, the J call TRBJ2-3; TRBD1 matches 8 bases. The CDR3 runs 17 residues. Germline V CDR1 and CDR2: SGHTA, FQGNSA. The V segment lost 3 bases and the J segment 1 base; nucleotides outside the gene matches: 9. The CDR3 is CASSFRPPGQGTDTQYF. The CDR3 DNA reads TGTGCCAGCAGCTTTCGCCCTCCGGGACAGGGCACAGATACGCAGTATTTT.

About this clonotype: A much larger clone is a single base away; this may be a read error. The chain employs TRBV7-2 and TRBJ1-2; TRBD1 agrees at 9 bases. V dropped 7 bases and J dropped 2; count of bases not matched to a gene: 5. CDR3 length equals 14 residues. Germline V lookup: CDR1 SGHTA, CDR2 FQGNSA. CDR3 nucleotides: TGTGCCAGCACCCCCGGGACAGGGAACTATGGCTACACCTTC. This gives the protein CASTPGTGNYGYTF.

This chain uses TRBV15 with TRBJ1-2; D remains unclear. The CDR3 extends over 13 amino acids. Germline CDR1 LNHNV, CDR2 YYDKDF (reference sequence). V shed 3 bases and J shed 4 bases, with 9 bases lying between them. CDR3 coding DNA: TGTGCCACCAGCAGTAGACTGGGCTATGGCTACACCTTC. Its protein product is CATSSRLGYGYTF.

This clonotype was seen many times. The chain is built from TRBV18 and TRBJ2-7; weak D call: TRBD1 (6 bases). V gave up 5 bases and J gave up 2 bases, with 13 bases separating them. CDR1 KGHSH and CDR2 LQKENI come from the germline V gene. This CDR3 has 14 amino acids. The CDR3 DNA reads TGTGCCAGCTCAGAAAAACAGGGCCCCTACGAGCAGTACGTC. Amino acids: CASSEKQGPYEQYV.

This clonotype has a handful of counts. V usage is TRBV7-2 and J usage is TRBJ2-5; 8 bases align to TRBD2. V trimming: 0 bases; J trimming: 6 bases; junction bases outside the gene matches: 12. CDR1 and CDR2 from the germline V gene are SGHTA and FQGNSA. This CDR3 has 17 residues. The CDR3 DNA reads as TGTGCCAGCAGCTTAGCGCTCGTGGCGGGGGGTCAGAAGACCCAGTACTTC. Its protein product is CASSLALVAGGQKTQYF. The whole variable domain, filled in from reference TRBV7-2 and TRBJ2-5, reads GAGVSQSPSNKVTEKGKDVELRCDPISGHTALYWYRQSLGQGLEFLIYFQGNSAPDKSGLPSDRFSAERTGGSVSTLTIQRTQQEDSAVYLCASSLALVAGGQKTQYFGPGTRLLVL.

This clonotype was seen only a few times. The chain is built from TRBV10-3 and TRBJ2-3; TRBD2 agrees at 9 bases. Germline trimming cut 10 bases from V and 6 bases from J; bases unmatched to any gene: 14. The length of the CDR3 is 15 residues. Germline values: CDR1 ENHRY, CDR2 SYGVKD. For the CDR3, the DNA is TGTGCCACGCAGCGGGGGGTCTATCCGGAGGATACGCAGTATTTT. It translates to CATQRGVYPEDTQYF.

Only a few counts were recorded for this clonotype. The CDR3 here is CSARAPGGRPSYNEQFF. The CDR3 DNA sequence: TGCAGTGCTAGGGCCCCTGGGGGGCGCCCATCCTACAATGAGCAGTTCTTC. This chain connects TRBV20-1 to TRBJ2-1, with D perhaps TRBD1 or TRBD2 (6 bases each). The CDR3 extends over 17 amino acids. Trimming stripped 3 bases from V and 1 base from J, with 19 bases between. Germline lookup yields CDR1 DFQATT and CDR2 SNEGSKA (reference sequence).